This T cell receptor (beta chain) derives from a study of cytomegalovirus exposure and HLA in healthy donors. General study points: The study listed 150 to 200 cytomegalovirus-associated TCR beta chains.

Notes on this clone: What it recognizes is unknown.

Both 60 Vbeta primers and 13 Jbeta primers went into the PCR. The protocol was immunoSEQ multiplex PCR, while the TCRdb copy is restricted to in-frame clones and leaves out a portion. In the table there are some 120,000 clones, 70% to 85% of which are singletons. V was pared by 8 bases and J by 1 base, with 11 bases between. Germline V gives CDR1 LNHDA, CDR2 SQIVND (reference sequence). CDR3 length: 13 residues. V is TRBV19 and J is TRBJ1-1; no firm D call. This clonotype was sampled from a woman between 18 and 29 years old in good health and CMV-seropositive. The sequenced sample was PBMCs. Here the CDR3 DNA reads TGTGCCAGTCAAGACATGGGGAACACTGAAGCTTTCTTT. It is translated as CASQDMGNTEAFF. Full variable domain (outside the CDR3, taken from reference TRBV19 and TRBJ1-1): DGGITQSPKYLFRKEGQNVTLSCEQNLNHDAMYWYRQDPGQGLRLIYYSQIVNDFQKGDIAEGYSVSREKKESFPLTVTSAQKNPTAFYLCASQDMGNTEAFFGQGTRLTVV.